This T cell receptor beta chain emerged from a study of shared clonotypes between healthy human individuals. General study points: Estimated richness values were generally larger in naive subsets than in memory subsets. Approximately 4.9% of naive CD4 clonotypes were shared across several donors. The rarefaction results pointed to incomplete sorted-subset sequencing despite large depth.

V lost 4 bases and J 10 bases, leaving 17 bases between the germline ends. The CDR3 extends over 13 amino acids. Germline CDR1 and CDR2: ENHRY and SYGVKD. On this clone itself: Its antigen is unidentified.

The method was immunoSEQ multiplex PCR; TCRdb's version includes in-frame clones alone and lacks a portion of them. Among nearly 1,000,000 clones, 70% to 85% were seen once, and the ten largest hold roughly 1.5%. Investigators divided CD4+ cells into CD45RA+ naive and CD45RA-negative memory subsets. The material sequenced was memory CD4+ T cells sorted from blood. As for subset: CD45RA-negative fraction. The V call is TRBV10-3, the J call TRBJ2-7; the D gene is possibly TRBD1 (6 bases). The clonotype was recovered from a man in his late teens or twenties in good health. DNA of the CDR3: TGTGCCATCAGTGGGGGAGACACAGGGAATCAGTACTTC. Amino acids: CAISGGDTGNQYF.